This T cell receptor (beta chain) was sequenced for a study of blood T cell repertoires in COVID-19. Study context: Sites across the United States, Italy and Spain contributed samples from acute and convalescent COVID-19.

This clone came up a few times. V shed 7 bases and J shed 10 bases, with 19 bases lying between them. The germline V gene encodes CDR1 LNHDA and CDR2 SQIVND (reference sequence). This CDR3 comprises 13 residues. Participants came from fewer than 25 US areas, aged about 18 to 95 years. Cohort assignment relied on participant-reported clinical history. Assay: immunoSEQ multiplex PCR; the TCRdb copy retains only in-frame clones and omits some. This sample has just over 300,000 clones, with around 89% found just once. The source of this sequence is a woman aged 18-29 years with acute COVID-19. Sequencing was performed on PBMCs or T cells enriched from blood (not recorded which). The gene calls are TRBV19 and TRBJ1-2; D is perhaps TRBD1 (5 bases). The CDR3 DNA follows: TGTGCCAGTACGGGGGACGTACTAGTCGACTACACCTTC. This codes for CASTGDVLVDYTF. Drawing the rest from reference TRBV19 and TRBJ1-2, the complete variable domain is DGGITQSPKYLFRKEGQNVTLSCEQNLNHDAMYWYRQDPGQGLRLIYYSQIVNDFQKGDIAEGYSVSREKKESFPLTVTSAQKNPTAFYLCASTGDVLVDYTFGSGTRLTVV.